The 28 T cell receptor beta chains reported below all come from one sample, sequenced in a study of technical replicates of blood from a few donors. The method was immunoSEQ multiplex PCR; TCRdb's version includes in-frame clones alone and lacks a portion of them. The sample has fewer than 70,000 clones, around nine tenths seen once. Material for sequencing was PBMCs. The receptors shown here come from a human donor in good health. Some clones in this sample may be carry-over from other donors' samples.

The V and J genes are TRBV6-1 and TRBJ1-3; D is unclear. The CDR3 loop spans 14 amino acids. V was trimmed by 2 bases and J by 0 bases, leaving 5 bases between them. Per the germline V gene, CDR1 is MNHNS and CDR2 is SASEGT. CDR3 nucleotides: TGTGCCAGCAGTGAACGTAGCTCTGGAAACACCATATATTTT. This gives the protein CASSERSSGNTIYF.

The gene calls are TRBV5-1 and TRBJ2-7; D gene unclear. Germline CDR1 is SGHRS and CDR2 is YFSETQ. Between the trimmed V and J ends, which lost 5 bases and 2 bases, there was a span of 14 bases. The CDR3 has 14 residues. The CDR3 here is CASRSQVTTYEQYF. DNA of the CDR3: TGCGCCAGCAGGTCCCAGGTCACGACCTACGAGCAGTACTTC.

The rearrangement joins TRBV6-5 to TRBJ2-7; D is possibly TRBD1 (5 bases). The germline V gene has CDR1 MNHEY and CDR2 SVGAGI. This CDR3 has 11 residues. The ends were cut back, 2 bases at V and 13 bases at J, with 12 bases in the middle. The CDR3, as DNA: TGTGCCAGCAGTTACATCGGACATCGCTACTTC. It translates to CASSYIGHRYF.

The gene calls are TRBV7-2 and TRBJ1-2; 11 nucleotides align to TRBD1. J gave up 7 bases and V 6 bases, and 4 bases lay outside the gene matches. Germline values: CDR1 SGHTA, CDR2 FQGNSA. CDR3 length: 13 residues. In DNA, the CDR3 is TGTGCCAGCAGATGGGGACAGGGGGGTGGCTACACCTTC. Protein sequence: CASRWGQGGGYTF.

The gene calls are TRBV2 and TRBJ2-7, with no clear D. Trimming pared 6 bases from V and 6 bases from J, leaving 12 bases between. Germline V lookup: CDR1 SNHLY, CDR2 FYNNEI. CDR3 length: 12 amino acids. For the CDR3, the DNA is TGTGCCAGCAGCGACGAAGGCGGCGAGCAGTACTTC. It specifies CASSDEGGEQYF.

The chain combines TRBV6-4 with TRBJ1-1; D is possibly TRBD1 (6 bases). Trimming stripped 2 bases from V and 10 bases from J, with 17 bases between. Germline assignment: CDR1 MRHNA and CDR2 SNTAGT. There are 14 residues in the CDR3. The DNA for the CDR3 is TGTGCCAGCAGTGACAGAGCCTCCAGGGGCCGAGCTTTCTTT. Translated: CASSDRASRGRAFF.

The rearrangement links TRBV4-1 to TRBJ2-1; the D gene is possibly TRBD2 (5 bases). This CDR3 is built from 15 residues. The V end was cut by 8 bases, the J end by 2 bases, with 16 bases between. Germline lookup yields CDR1 MGHRA and CDR2 YSYEKL. CDR3 sequence: CASQMERTAYNEQFF. The DNA of the CDR3 is TGCGCCAGCCAAATGGAGCGGACCGCCTACAATGAGCAGTTCTTC.

This chain links TRBV4-3 with TRBJ1-2; no reliable D call. The germline V and J ends were trimmed by 0 bases and 3 bases, with 14 bases remaining between them. The CDR3 loop spans 16 amino acids. CDR1 and CDR2 from the germline V gene are LGHNA and YSLEER. The chain's CDR3 is CASSQDRSSLYYGYTF. The CDR3 nucleotides are TGCGCCAGCAGCCAAGATCGGAGCAGCCTTTACTATGGCTACACCTTC.

V is TRBV19 and J is TRBJ2-5; D may be TRBD1 (6 bases). This CDR3 is 13 amino acids long. The germline V gene has CDR1 LNHDA and CDR2 SQIVND (reference sequence). Trimming shortened V by 6 bases and J by 4 bases, and 12 bases separated the two germline ends. The CDR3 bases are TGTGCCAGTAGCCAGGGGCCACCAGAGACCCAGTACTTC. Amino acids: CASSQGPPETQYF. The variable domain in full, completed from reference TRBV19 and TRBJ2-5, reads DGGITQSPKYLFRKEGQNVTLSCEQNLNHDAMYWYRQDPGQGLRLIYYSQIVNDFQKGDIAEGYSVSREKKESFPLTVTSAQKNPTAFYLCASSQGPPETQYFGPGTRLLVL.

V is TRBV19 and J is TRBJ1-5; D is unresolved. V gave up 3 bases and J gave up 2 bases, with 17 bases separating them. This CDR3 has 17 amino acids. Germline V gene sequence: CDR1 LNHDA, CDR2 SQIVND (reference sequence). The DNA for the CDR3 is TGTGCCAGTAGTATGATCCCCCTGGGGAGGGGCAATCAGCCCCAGCATTTT. It translates to CASSMIPLGRGNQPQHF.

This chain joins TRBV4-2 and TRBJ2-5, with 11 bases that match TRBD1. The V gene's germline CDR1 is LGHNA and CDR2 YNFKEQ. J lost 4 bases, V lost 1 base, and 8 bases had no gene match. The CDR3 has 17 amino acids. The CDR3 spells CASSQGLDRGRPETQYF. In nucleotides, the CDR3 is TGTGCCAGCAGCCAAGGCTTGGACAGGGGGCGCCCAGAGACCCAGTACTTC.

This clone was observed once. The chain combines TRBV4-1 with TRBJ2-3; no firm D call. The CDR3 is 14 amino acids. Trimming removed 1 base at V and 5 bases at J, with 10 bases between. The germline CDR1 and CDR2 sequences are MGHRA and YSYEKL. CDR3 residues: CASSQGAVGDTQYF. CDR3 nucleotide sequence: TGCGCCAGCAGCCAAGGGGCAGTGGGAGATACGCAGTATTTT.

The rearrangement joins TRBV5-8 to TRBJ2-2; D ambiguous. CDR3 length equals 13 residues. The germline gives CDR1 SGHTS, CDR2 YDEGEE. Trimming removed 0 bases from V and 10 bases from J, with 10 bases in between. The CDR3 coding sequence is TGTGCCAGCAGCTTGGTTTCTGGCTCGGAGCTGTTTTTT. It translates to CASSLVSGSELFF.

The chain couples TRBV5-1 to TRBJ1-5, with 8 bases lining up with TRBD1. The trim removed 3 bases at V and 3 bases at J, leaving 5 bases unmatched. This CDR3 comprises 15 residues. Germline V gives CDR1 SGHRS, CDR2 YFSETQ. DNA for the CDR3: TGCGCCAGCAGCTCGGGGACAGGAGACAATCAGCCCCAGCATTTT. Protein: CASSSGTGDNQPQHF.

The CDR3 DNA reads TGTGCCAGTAGTCCGACAGGGGGTAGCAATCAGCCCCAGCATTTT. Translating it yields CASSPTGGSNQPQHF. V gene TRBV19 combines with J gene TRBJ1-5, with TRBD1 matching over 9 bases. The CDR3 loop spans 15 amino acids. Trimming removed 5 bases from V and 0 bases from J; junction bases left unmatched: 2. Germline values: CDR1 LNHDA, CDR2 SQIVND (reference sequence).

This clone turned up a few times. V usage is TRBV6-5 and J usage is TRBJ2-7; 10 nucleotides align to TRBD2. The germline CDR1 and CDR2 sequences are MNHEY and SVGAGI. V trimming: 8 bases; J trimming: 5 bases; junction bases outside the gene matches: 9. This CDR3 has 14 residues. CDR3 coding DNA: TGTGCCAGCGCGCAAACCGGGACTAGCGACGAGCAGTACTTC. Translated, it gives CASAQTGTSDEQYF.

The chain carries TRBV6-5 and TRBJ2-1; 11 positions agree with TRBD2. Germline trimming cut 7 bases from V and 6 bases from J; bases unmatched to any gene: 8. Per germline, CDR1 MNHEY and CDR2 SVGAGI. This CDR3 has 15 residues. The CDR3 sequence: CASTDASGRFNEQFF. DNA for the CDR3: TGTGCCAGCACCGACGCTAGCGGGAGGTTCAATGAGCAGTTCTTC.

The chain combines TRBV7-3 with TRBJ2-3; TRBD2 agrees at 14 bases. The CDR3 is 16 amino acids. J was trimmed by 6 bases and V by 5 bases; bases with no gene match: 7. Germline V lookup: CDR1 SGHTA, CDR2 FQGTGA. The CDR3 DNA follows: TGTGCCAGCAGCCCGCGGACTAGCGGGAGGATTGATACGCAGTATTTT. This encodes CASSPRTSGRIDTQYF.

The chain combines TRBV30 with TRBJ1-1, with no clear D. CDR1 and CDR2 from the germline V gene are GTSNPN and SVGIG (reference sequence). V dropped 0 bases and J dropped 0 bases, with 8 bases sitting between them. The CDR3 totals 14 residues. The CDR3: CAWSVAGMNTEAFF. The CDR3 region has the DNA TGTGCCTGGAGTGTCGCGGGCATGAACACTGAAGCTTTCTTT.

This clone has a single count. The V and J genes are TRBV6-6 and TRBJ1-1; D uncertain. CDR1 is MNHNY and CDR2 is SVGAGI in the germline V gene (reference sequence). V dropped 5 bases and J dropped 11 bases, with 27 bases sitting between them. This CDR3 contains 16 residues. Here the CDR3 reads CASSNPRRMGGGDAFF. The CDR3, as DNA: TGTGCCAGCAGTAATCCCCGTCGGATGGGAGGCGGTGACGCTTTCTTT.

V gene TRBV7-2 combines with J gene TRBJ2-7, with no clear D. The CDR3 consists of 13 residues. Between the trimmed V and J ends, which lost 1 base and 8 bases, there was a span of 12 bases. Per germline, CDR1 SGHTA and CDR2 FQGNSA. Here the CDR3 reads CASSLGPYDKQYF. In DNA, the CDR3 is TGTGCCAGCAGCTTAGGGCCGTACGACAAGCAGTACTTC.

The CDR3 sequence: CASTGGRGNQPQHF. CDR3 nucleotide sequence: TGTGCCAGCACGGGGGGGCGCGGCAATCAGCCCCAGCATTTT. The chain recombines TRBV6-4 with TRBJ1-5, with D possibly matching TRBD1 (6 bases). Trimming shortened V by 7 bases and J by 2 bases, and 12 bases separated the two germline ends. There are 14 residues in the CDR3. Germline CDR1 reads MRHNA; CDR2 reads SNTAGT.

The V and J genes are TRBV27 and TRBJ2-7; D is perhaps TRBD2 (5 bases). The CDR3 is made up of 14 amino acids. Germline loops: CDR1 MNHEY, CDR2 SMNVEV (reference sequence). Trimming took off 6 bases at V and 0 bases at J, with 12 bases between the two ends. Written as DNA, the CDR3 is TGTGCCAGCAGGGACTTTGGAAGCTCCTACGAGCAGTACTTC. It translates to CASRDFGSSYEQYF.

This chain links TRBV18 with TRBJ2-1; TRBD2 aligns across 11 bases. The V gene end was trimmed by 5 bases and the J gene end by 7 bases; junction bases not matched to a gene: 10. The V gene's germline CDR1 is KGHSH and CDR2 LQKENI. The CDR3 covers 16 residues. The CDR3, as DNA: TGTGCCAGCTCAACTCGTACTAGCGGGAGTCAGAATGAGCAGTTCTTC. Amino acid sequence: CASSTRTSGSQNEQFF.

The chain recombines TRBV2 with TRBJ2-2, with 9 bases aligning to TRBD1. This CDR3 region has 15 residues. Germline V gene data show CDR1 as SNHLY and CDR2 as FYNNEI. After removal of 7 bases from V and 5 bases from J, the junction contained 8 bases not matched to a gene. In nucleotides, the CDR3 is TGTGCCAGCAAGTGGGACAGGGCTGGGACCGGGGAGCTGTTTTTT. Protein sequence: CASKWDRAGTGELFF.

The J gene is TRBJ2-1, the V gene TRBV6-5; 9 nucleotides align to TRBD2. The germline V gene encodes CDR1 MNHEY and CDR2 SVGAGI. The CDR3 length is 14 residues. The trim removed 4 bases at V and 9 bases at J, leaving 7 bases unmatched. The CDR3 sequence: CASSSSGRSGEQFF. The CDR3 DNA follows: TGTGCCAGCAGTTCCAGCGGGAGGAGTGGTGAGCAGTTCTTC.

The chain is built from TRBV6-5 and TRBJ1-2, with a tentative D call TRBD1 (5 bases). The CDR3 consists of 15 residues. The germline gives CDR1 MNHEY, CDR2 SVGAGI. Trimming cost V 6 bases and J 2 bases, with 16 bases left between them. The chain's CDR3 is CASSNVQGGNYGYTF. The CDR3 region has the DNA TGTGCCAGCAGCAACGTGCAGGGTGGGAACTATGGCTACACCTTC.

This chain connects TRBV18 to TRBJ2-7; possibly TRBD2 for D (6 bases). The germline CDR1 and CDR2 sequences are KGHSH and LQKENI. This CDR3 comprises 15 residues. V lost 4 bases to trimming and J lost 4 bases, with 17 bases between them. The CDR3: CASSLTGGIFYEQYF. Here the CDR3 DNA reads TGTGCCAGCTCACTTACCGGAGGGATTTTTTACGAGCAGTACTTC.